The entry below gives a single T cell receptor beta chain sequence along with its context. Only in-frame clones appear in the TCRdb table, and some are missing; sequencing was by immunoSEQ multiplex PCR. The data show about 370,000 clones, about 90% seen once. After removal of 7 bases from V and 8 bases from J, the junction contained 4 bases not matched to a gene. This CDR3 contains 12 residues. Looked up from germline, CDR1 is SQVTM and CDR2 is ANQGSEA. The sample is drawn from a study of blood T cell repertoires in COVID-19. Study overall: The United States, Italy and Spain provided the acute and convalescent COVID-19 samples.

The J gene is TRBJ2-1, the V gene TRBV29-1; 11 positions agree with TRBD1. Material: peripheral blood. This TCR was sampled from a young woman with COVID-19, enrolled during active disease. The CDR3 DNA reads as TGCAGCGCCCGGACAGGGGGCTATGAGCAGTTCTTC. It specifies CSARTGGYEQFF.